One and the same sample provided the 15 T cell receptor beta chains below, sequenced in a study of cytomegalovirus exposure and HLA in healthy donors. Vbeta (60) and Jbeta (13) primers were used in the PCR. Assay used: immunoSEQ multiplex PCR; TCRdb lists only in-frame clones, some missing. In the table there are about 160,000 clones, approximately 79% of which are singletons. The sample taken for sequencing was PBMCs. The source is a man in his forties in good health and CMV-seronegative.

Here the CDR3 reads CASTLRGGVTAGELFF. DNA of the CDR3: TGTGCCAGCACCCTGAGAGGGGGGGTCACCGCCGGGGAGCTGTTTTTT. The chain has TRBV7-2 and TRBJ2-2; possible D gene TRBD2, 7 bases. This CDR3 contains 16 residues. The germline V gene has CDR1 SGHTA and CDR2 FQGNSA. V lost 7 bases, J lost 6 bases, and 21 bases lay in between.

The chain uses TRBV5-6 and TRBJ2-1; perhaps TRBD2 as D (6 bases). The CDR3 runs 13 residues. Germline assignment: CDR1 SGHDT and CDR2 YYEEEE. Trimming cost V 2 bases and J 8 bases, with 11 bases left between them. In DNA form, the CDR3 reads TGTGCCAGCAGCTTCACCCGGAGGGATGAGCAGTTCTTC. It translates to CASSFTRRDEQFF.

Details on this clone: A junction end diverges from the germline sequence, so it may reflect a read error. In DNA, the CDR3 is TGTTCCAGCAGCTTGACTGATAATGAAAAACTGTTTTTT. It is translated as CSSSLTDNEKLFF. V is TRBV7-9 and J is TRBJ1-4; no clear D. Germline V CDR1 and CDR2: SEHNR, FQNEAQ (reference sequence). The CDR3 spans 13 residues.

The CDR3 protein is CASARGQGAGGELFF. CDR3 DNA: TGTGCCAGCGCGAGGGGACAGGGGGCAGGCGGGGAGCTGTTTTTT. The chain links TRBV11-2 to TRBJ2-2, with 12 bases aligning to TRBD1. Germline V lookup: CDR1 SGHAT, CDR2 FQNNGV. This CDR3 has 15 amino acids. J gave up 7 bases and V 8 bases, and 8 bases lay outside the gene matches. Complete variable domain (other parts from reference TRBV11-2 and TRBJ2-2): EAGVAQSPRYKIIEKRQSVAFWCNPISGHATLYWYQQILGQGPKLLIQFQNNGVVDDSQLPKDRFSAERLKGVDSTLKIQPAKLEDSAVYLCASARGQGAGGELFFGEGSRLTVL.

V and J are TRBV5-1 and TRBJ2-7; 12 bases fit TRBD2. Trimming at V came to 0 bases and at J to 2 bases, leaving 3 bases not matched to a gene. The CDR3 contains 16 residues. Germline loops: CDR1 SGHRS, CDR2 YFSETQ. In DNA form, the CDR3 reads TGCGCCAGCAGCTTGGACACTAGCGGGAGGACCTACGAGCAGTACTTC. This encodes CASSLDTSGRTYEQYF.

This sequence joins TRBV5-4 and TRBJ2-5; TRBD1 might be the D (5 bases). There are 15 residues in the CDR3. From germline, CDR1 is SGHNT and CDR2 YYREEE (reference sequence). The germline V and J ends were trimmed by 1 base and 7 bases, with 17 bases remaining between them. CDR3 protein: CASSLFGQGRVTQYF. The CDR3 nucleotides are TGTGCCAGCAGCTTGTTCGGGCAGGGAAGGGTGACCCAGTACTTC.

The rearrangement links TRBV7-9 to TRBJ2-3; TRBD2 agrees at 8 bases. Trimming at V came to 3 bases and at J to 0 bases, leaving 8 bases not matched to a gene. CDR1 and CDR2 from the germline V gene are SEHNR and FQNEAQ (reference sequence). CDR3 length: 17 residues. CDR3 DNA: TGTGCCAGCAGCTTGGCTCTCGGGGGGGGAAGCACAGATACGCAGTATTTT. It specifies CASSLALGGGSTDTQYF.

The gene calls are TRBV7-2 and TRBJ2-7, with TRBD2 identical over 8 bases. After removal of 7 bases from V and 3 bases from J, the junction contained 14 bases not matched to a gene. Germline values: CDR1 SGHTA, CDR2 FQGNSA. The CDR3 loop spans 16 amino acids. DNA of the CDR3: TGTGCCAGCATCCCGTCCGCCGCCGGGACTAGCTACGAGCAGTACTTC. Protein sequence: CASIPSAAGTSYEQYF.

This chain connects TRBV5-1 to TRBJ1-2, with D uncertain. CDR1 is SGHRS and CDR2 is YFSETQ in the germline V gene. This CDR3 region has 13 residues. V was shortened by 0 bases and J by 8 bases, with 11 bases between the two germline ends. The CDR3 here is CASSLVTRRGYTF. For the CDR3, the DNA is TGCGCCAGCAGCTTGGTTACTCGCCGGGGCTACACCTTC.

The V and J genes are TRBV7-8 and TRBJ2-1; 8 bases map to TRBD1. Germline CDR1 and CDR2: SGHVS and FQNEAQ. The junction had 13 bases not matched to a gene; V was cut back by 8 bases and J by 7 bases. This CDR3 spans 15 amino acids. The CDR3 nucleotides read TGTGCCAGCCCTGGGGACAGACAGGGGTCAAATGAGCAGTTCTTC. Protein: CASPGDRQGSNEQFF.

The chain has TRBV4-2 and TRBJ2-7; TRBD1 matches 12 bases. Losses at the gene ends were 4 bases for V and 5 bases for J; bases not matched to a gene: 9. The CDR3 runs 16 residues. Per the germline V gene, CDR1 is LGHNA and CDR2 is YNFKEQ. The CDR3 is CASSPAGGQGAHEQYF. CDR3 nucleotide sequence: TGTGCCAGCAGCCCAGCCGGGGGACAGGGGGCCCACGAGCAGTACTTC.

This clone was found a few times. The chain has TRBV27 and TRBJ2-1; 7 nucleotides match TRBD2. From germline, CDR1 is MNHEY and CDR2 SMNVEV (reference sequence). The CDR3 totals 16 residues. The V segment lost 0 bases and the J segment 8 bases; nucleotides outside the gene matches: 10. The CDR3: CASSLSGSGASYEQFF. CDR3 nucleotide sequence: TGTGCCAGCAGTTTATCGGGCAGCGGGGCTAGCTATGAGCAGTTCTTC.

The chain couples TRBV18 to TRBJ1-4, with D uncertain. Deletions cut 2 bases from V and 7 bases from J, with 8 bases between. There are 13 residues in the CDR3. In germline, CDR1 is KGHSH, CDR2 LQKENI. As DNA, the CDR3 is TGTGCCAGCTCACCATCGAGGGCTGAAAAACTGTTTTTT. It translates to CASSPSRAEKLFF.

The chain carries TRBV27 and TRBJ1-1, with D unresolved. Per germline, CDR1 MNHEY and CDR2 SMNVEV (reference sequence). This CDR3 has 13 residues. The V and J ends lost 3 bases and 0 bases respectively, with 5 bases between them. The CDR3 region has the DNA TGTGCCAGCAGTTTTGTCGTGAACACTGAAGCTTTCTTT. Its translation is CASSFVVNTEAFF.

J is TRBJ1-4 and V is TRBV5-4, with D perhaps TRBD1 (6 bases). Germline CDR1 is SGHNT and CDR2 is YYREEE (reference sequence). Trimming took off 3 bases at V and 2 bases at J, with 11 bases between the two ends. The CDR3 spans 15 residues. CDR3 residues: CASSSEGGTNEKLFF. As DNA, the CDR3 is TGTGCCAGCAGCTCCGAGGGGGGGACTAATGAAAAACTGTTTTTT.